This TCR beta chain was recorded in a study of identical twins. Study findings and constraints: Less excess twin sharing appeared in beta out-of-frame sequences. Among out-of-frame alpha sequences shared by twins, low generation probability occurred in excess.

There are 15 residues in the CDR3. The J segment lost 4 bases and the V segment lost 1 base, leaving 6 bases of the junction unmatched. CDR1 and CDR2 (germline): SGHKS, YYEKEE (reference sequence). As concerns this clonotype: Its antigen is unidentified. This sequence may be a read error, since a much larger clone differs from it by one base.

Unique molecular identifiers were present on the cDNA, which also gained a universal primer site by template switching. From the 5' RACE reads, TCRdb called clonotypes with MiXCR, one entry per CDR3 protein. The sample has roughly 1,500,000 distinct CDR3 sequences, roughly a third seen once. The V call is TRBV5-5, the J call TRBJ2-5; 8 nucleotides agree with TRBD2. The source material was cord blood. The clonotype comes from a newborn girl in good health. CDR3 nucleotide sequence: TGTGCCAGCAGCTTGTATGGGACTAGAGGAGAGACCCAGTACTTC. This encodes CASSLYGTRGETQYF.